This entry is about one T cell receptor (beta chain). The data were obtained in a study of blood T cell repertoires in COVID-19. Study overall: COVID-19 samples, acute and convalescent, were from the United States, Italy and Spain. Sample material is recorded as cDNA or gDNA derived from T cells, B-cell-depleted T cells, or PBMCs.

Germline V lookup: CDR1 GTSNPN, CDR2 SVGIG (reference sequence). Trimming removed 4 bases from V and 4 bases from J, with 17 bases in between. CDR3 size: 14 residues. As processed by the authors: Estimated nucleated cell counts came from reference gene primer amplification. Profiling relied on immunoSEQ multiplex PCR, and the TCRdb table lists in-frame clones only, not all of them. V, J and clone size were drawn from that table, and D and trimming were deduced from the DNA. The sample consists of about 34,000 clones, roughly 80% of them appearing once. J is TRBJ2-7 and V is TRBV30, with D maybe TRBD1 (6 bases). Sequenced material: peripheral blood. The TCR originated in a man older than 75 with active or convalescent COVID-19. CDR3 sequence reads: CAWTPGHLGYEQYF. In DNA form, the CDR3 reads TGTGCCTGGACCCCGGGACATCTAGGATACGAGCAGTACTTC.